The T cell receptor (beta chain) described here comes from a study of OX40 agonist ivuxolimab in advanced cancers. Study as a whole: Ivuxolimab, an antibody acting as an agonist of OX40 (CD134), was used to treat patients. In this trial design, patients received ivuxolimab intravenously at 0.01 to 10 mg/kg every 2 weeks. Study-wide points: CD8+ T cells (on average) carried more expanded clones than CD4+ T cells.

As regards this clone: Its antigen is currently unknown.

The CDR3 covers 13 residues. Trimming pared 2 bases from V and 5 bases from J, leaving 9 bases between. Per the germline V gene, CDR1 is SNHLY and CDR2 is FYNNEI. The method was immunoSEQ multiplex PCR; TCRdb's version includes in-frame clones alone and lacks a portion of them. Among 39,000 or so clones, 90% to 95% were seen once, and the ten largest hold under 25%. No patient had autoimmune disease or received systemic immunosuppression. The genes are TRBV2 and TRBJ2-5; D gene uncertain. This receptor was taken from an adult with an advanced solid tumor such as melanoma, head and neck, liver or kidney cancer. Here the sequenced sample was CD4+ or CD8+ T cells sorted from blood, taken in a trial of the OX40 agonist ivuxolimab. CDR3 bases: TGTGCCAGCAGTGAACCGGTTTCCGAGACCCAGTACTTC. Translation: CASSEPVSETQYF.